This T cell receptor beta chain was found in a study of metastatic and nonmetastatic thyroid tumors. This clone turned up a few times. CDR1 and CDR2 (germline): MNHNS, SASEGT. The CDR3 runs to 14 residues. Trimming removed 4 bases from V and 6 bases from J; junction bases left unmatched: 7. Prior to thyroid surgery, none of the patients had received any treatment. Using MiXCR, TCRdb reanalyzed the PCR reads. The data contain about 38,000 clones, around 27% of them singletons. The sequence was obtained from a male donor with papillary thyroid cancer or a benign thyroid nodule (not recorded which). Some clones in this sample may be carry-over from other donors' samples. Sample: blood. The V call is TRBV6-1, the J call TRBJ2-7; 9 positions match TRBD2. The CDR3 region has the DNA TGTGCCAGCAGTGGAGGTAGCGGGAGCTCCGAGCAGTACTTC. Translation gives CASSGGSGSSEQYF.